The rows below give T cell receptor beta chains drawn from one sample of a study of T-cell memory formation after mild COVID-19. TCRdb reprocessed the 5' RACE reads via MiXCR and lists one record per CDR3 protein. Among more than 300,000 distinct CDR3 sequences, 13% to 15% were seen once, and the ten largest hold around 20%. The sequenced material came from PBMCs or a T cell subset sorted from them (not recorded which). The receptor set was obtained from a man younger than 30 who had mild COVID-19 (a few samples of this study predate the infection). Cell type and time point are not known. CDR3s include the opening cysteine and the closing phenylalanine or tryptophan. Each record gives: D gene, J gene, V gene, CDR3 length, clone size, CDR3 protein, CDR3 DNA. D genes are given only for firm matches. Some rows mark clone size as missing; the rest say once, few, many or name a class of expanded clone.

>.|TRBJ1-2|TRBV20-1|12|few
CSASAGLYGYTF
TGCAGTGCTAGCGCGGGACTCTATGGCTACACCTTC
>TRBD1|TRBJ2-1|TRBV7-9|15|.
CASRDTRQGVNEQFF
TGTGCCAGCAGGGACACTAGGCAGGGGGTCAATGAGCAGTTCTTC
>.|TRBJ1-6|TRBV7-9|16|.
CASSSPPGAKDSPLHF
TGTGCCAGCAGCTCCCCCCCGGGGGCGAAGGACTCACCCCTCCACTTT
>TRBD1|TRBJ1-1|TRBV12-3/TRBV12-4|15|once
CASSSPRDRSTEAFF
TGTGCCAGCAGTTCACCCCGGGACAGGAGCACTGAAGCTTTCTTT
>.|TRBJ2-3|TRBV11-2|15|few
CASSPMWLATDTQYF
TGTGCCAGCAGCCCGATGTGGCTAGCAACAGATACGCAGTATTTT
>.|TRBJ2-1|TRBV10-2|13|.
CASSPGGLNEQFF
TGCGCCAGCAGCCCGGGGGGCCTCAATGAGCAGTTCTTC
>TRBD1|TRBJ2-5|TRBV2|13|.
CASSVGTGGDQYF
TGTGCCAGCAGTGTCGGGACAGGGGGTGACCAGTACTTC
>TRBD1|TRBJ2-3|TRBV6-5|13|.
CASSPSEGGQQYF
TGTGCCAGCAGTCCTTCGGAAGGGGGCCAACAGTATTTT
>.|TRBJ2-7|TRBV21-1|14|few
CASSSLGQGWREYF
TGTGCCAGCAGCTCCCTGGGGCAGGGCTGGAGGGAGTACTTC
>TRBD2|TRBJ2-1|TRBV14|19|.
CASSQVSYRASGRLNEQFF
TGTGCCAGCAGCCAAGTCTCCTATCGGGCTAGCGGGCGTTTGAATGAGCAGTTCTTC
>.|TRBJ2-3|TRBV7-6|19|few
CASSLASRAIPLSTDTQYF
TGTGCCAGCAGCTTAGCGAGTCGGGCGATTCCCCTTAGCACAGATACGCAGTATTTT
>.|TRBJ2-3|TRBV25-1|13|.
CAPDRVRPDTQYF
TGTGCCCCCGACCGTGTCAGGCCAGATACGCAGTATTTT
>TRBD2|TRBJ2-3|TRBV3-1|15|.
CASSHRLAGGVTQYF
TGTGCCAGCAGCCATCGACTAGCGGGGGGAGTGACGCAGTATTTT
>.|TRBJ2-3|TRBV6-5|13|few
CASTDISTDTQYF
TGTGCCAGCACGGACATTAGCACAGATACGCAGTATTTT
>.|TRBJ1-5|TRBV6-2/TRBV6-3|15|.
CASSYSTLSNQPQHF
TGTGCCAGCAGTTACAGCACACTAAGCAATCAGCCCCAGCATTTT
>TRBD2|TRBJ2-3|TRBV7-9|16|few
CASSLARGGPPDTQYF
TGTGCCAGCAGCTTAGCCCGGGGGGGCCCCCCAGATACGCAGTATTTT
>.|TRBJ1-3|TRBV2|15|once
CASSEQGMGGNTIYF
TGTGCCAGCAGTGAACAGGGTATGGGAGGAAACACCATATATTTT
>.|TRBJ2-3|TRBV18|14|.
CASSPGRGRDTQYF
TGTGCCAGCTCACCTGGGCGGGGACGAGATACGCAGTATTTT
>.|TRBJ1-1|TRBV5-4|14|.
CASSFGDWSTEAFF
TGTGCCAGCAGCTTCGGAGATTGGAGCACTGAAGCTTTCTTT
>.|TRBJ2-6|TRBV4-1|17|many
CASSQVSPISGANVLTF
TGCGCCAGCAGCCAAGTCAGCCCGATCTCTGGGGCCAACGTCCTGACTTTC
>.|TRBJ1-5|TRBV4-1|15|.
CASSQDSWKNQPQHF
TGCGCCAGCAGCCAAGATTCGTGGAAGAATCAGCCCCAGCATTTT
>.|TRBJ2-3|TRBV7-9|18|few
CASSLAAGGPMGTDTQYF
TGTGCCAGCAGCTTAGCAGCGGGCGGCCCGATGGGCACAGATACGCAGTATTTT
>.|TRBJ2-1|TRBV7-9|13|many
CASSLAHREDPFF
TGTGCCAGCAGCTTAGCCCACAGGGAAGACCCGTTCTTC